Here is one T cell receptor beta chain with its context. This table comes from immunoSEQ multiplex PCR, and its TCRdb copy is limited to in-frame clones, with some not included. Among 20,000 to 25,000 clones listed, approximately 90% were seen once. J was trimmed by 4 bases and V by 2 bases; bases with no gene match: 3. The CDR3 has 15 amino acids. The V gene's germline CDR1 is MNHEY and CDR2 SVGAGI. The data were taken from a study of blood T cell repertoires in COVID-19. The chain couples TRBV6-5 to TRBJ1-1, with TRBD1 identical over 11 bases. This receptor was obtained from a man in his sixties or seventies with acute or convalescent COVID-19. Sequencing was carried out using peripheral blood. The CDR3 reads CASSYTGTGGTEAFF. The CDR3 nucleotides are TGTGCCAGCAGTTACACCGGGACAGGGGGCACTGAAGCTTTCTTT.